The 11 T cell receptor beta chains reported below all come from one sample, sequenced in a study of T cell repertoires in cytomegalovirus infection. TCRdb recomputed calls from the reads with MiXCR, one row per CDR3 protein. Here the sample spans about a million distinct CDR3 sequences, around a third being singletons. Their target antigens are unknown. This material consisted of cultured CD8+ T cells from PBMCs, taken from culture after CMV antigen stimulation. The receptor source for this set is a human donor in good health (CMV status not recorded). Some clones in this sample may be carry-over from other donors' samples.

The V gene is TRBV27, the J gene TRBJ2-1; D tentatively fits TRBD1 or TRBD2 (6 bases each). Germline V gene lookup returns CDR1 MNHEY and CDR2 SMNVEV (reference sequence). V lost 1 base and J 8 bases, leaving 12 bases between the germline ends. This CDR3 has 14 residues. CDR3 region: CASSLFSRGDEQFF. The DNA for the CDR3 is TGTGCCAGCAGTTTATTCTCTAGGGGGGATGAGCAGTTCTTC.

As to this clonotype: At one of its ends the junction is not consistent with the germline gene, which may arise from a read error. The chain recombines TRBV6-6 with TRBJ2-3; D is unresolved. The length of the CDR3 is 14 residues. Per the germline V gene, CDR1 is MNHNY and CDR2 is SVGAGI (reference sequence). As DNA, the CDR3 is TGTGCCAGCAGTTACTCGGGTTCCACAAATACGCAGTATTTT. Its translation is CASSYSGSTNTQYF.

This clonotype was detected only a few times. CDR3: CAISDGNLLHF. The CDR3, as DNA: TGTGCCATCAGTGACGGAAACCTCCTCCACTTT. The chain combines TRBV10-3 with TRBJ1-6, with no clear D. V was clipped by 3 bases and J by 15 bases, with 9 bases between them. The germline V gene has CDR1 ENHRY and CDR2 SYGVKD. The CDR3 contains 11 residues.

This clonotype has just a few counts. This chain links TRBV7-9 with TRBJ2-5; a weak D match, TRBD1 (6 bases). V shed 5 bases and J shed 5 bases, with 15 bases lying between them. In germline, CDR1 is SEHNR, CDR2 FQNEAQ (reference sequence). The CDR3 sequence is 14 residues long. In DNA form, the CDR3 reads TGTGCCAGCAGCCGACCCCAGGGGAGCGAGACCCAGTACTTC. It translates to CASSRPQGSETQYF.

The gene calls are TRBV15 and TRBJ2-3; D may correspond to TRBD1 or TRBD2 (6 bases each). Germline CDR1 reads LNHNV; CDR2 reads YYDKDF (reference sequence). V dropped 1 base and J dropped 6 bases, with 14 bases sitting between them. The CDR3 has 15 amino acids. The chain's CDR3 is CATSRGLGGPDTQYF. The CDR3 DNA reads TGTGCCACCAGCAGAGGCCTAGGGGGGCCCGATACGCAGTATTTT. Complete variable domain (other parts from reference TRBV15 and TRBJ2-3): DAMVIQNPRYQVTQFGKPVTLSCSQTLNHNVMYWYQQKSSQAPKLLFHYYDKDFNNEADTPDNFQSRRPNTSFCFLDIRSPGLGDTAMYLCATSRGLGGPDTQYFGPGTRLTVL.

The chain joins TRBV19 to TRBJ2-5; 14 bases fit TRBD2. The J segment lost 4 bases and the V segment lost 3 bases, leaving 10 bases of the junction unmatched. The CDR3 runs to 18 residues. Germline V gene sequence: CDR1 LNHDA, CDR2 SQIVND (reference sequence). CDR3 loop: CASSMGTSGGVLGETQYF. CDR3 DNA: TGTGCCAGTAGTATGGGGACTAGCGGGGGTGTTTTGGGAGAGACCCAGTACTTC.

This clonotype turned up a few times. In DNA form, the CDR3 reads TGCAGCGTTGGAGGGGGCTACAATGAGCAGTTCTTC. Translating gives CSVGGGYNEQFF. This sequence joins TRBV29-1 and TRBJ2-1, with a possible D match to TRBD1 (6 bases). Germline CDR1 and CDR2: SQVTM and ANQGSEA. Trimming removed 4 bases at V and 3 bases at J, with 7 bases between. The CDR3 consists of 12 residues.

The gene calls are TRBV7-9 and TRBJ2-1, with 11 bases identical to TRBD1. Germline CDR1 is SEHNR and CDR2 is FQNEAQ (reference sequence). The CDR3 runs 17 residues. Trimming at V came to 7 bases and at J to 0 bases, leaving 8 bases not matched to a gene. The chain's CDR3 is CASTGTGGPSSYNEQFF. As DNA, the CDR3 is TGTGCCAGCACCGGGACAGGGGGGCCTAGCTCCTACAATGAGCAGTTCTTC.

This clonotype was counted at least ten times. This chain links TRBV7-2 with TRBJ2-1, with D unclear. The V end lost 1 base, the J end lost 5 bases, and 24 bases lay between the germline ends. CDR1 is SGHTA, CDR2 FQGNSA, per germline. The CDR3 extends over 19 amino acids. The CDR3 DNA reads TGTGCCAGCAGCTTAGGTGGGTTGGTGGATATTAACCTACACAATGAGCAGTTCTTC. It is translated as CASSLGGLVDINLHNEQFF.

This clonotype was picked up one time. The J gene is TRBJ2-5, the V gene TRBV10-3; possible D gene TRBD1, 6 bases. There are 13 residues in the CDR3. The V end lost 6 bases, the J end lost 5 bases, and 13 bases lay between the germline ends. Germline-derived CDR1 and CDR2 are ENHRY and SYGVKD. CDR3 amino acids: CAIRADREETQYF. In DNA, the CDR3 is TGTGCCATCAGAGCGGACAGAGAGGAGACCCAGTACTTC.

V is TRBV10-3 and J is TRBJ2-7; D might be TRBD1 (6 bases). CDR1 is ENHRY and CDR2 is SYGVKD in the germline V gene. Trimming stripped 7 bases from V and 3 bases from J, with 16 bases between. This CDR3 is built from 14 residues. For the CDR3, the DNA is TGTGCCATCACCCAGACAGGCGAAAGCTACGAGCAGTACTTC. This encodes CAITQTGESYEQYF.